Below are 26 T cell receptor beta chains sequenced from a single sample in a study of blood T cell repertoires in COVID-19. Using immunoSEQ multiplex PCR, the repertoire was profiled, and TCRdb retains in-frame clones only, with some absent. The sample holds just over 250,000 clones; approximately 86% are singletons and the top ten take about 9.8%. The sample comprised peripheral blood. These receptors all come from a middle-aged man who had recovered from COVID-19.

V is TRBV29-1 and J is TRBJ2-3; D might be TRBD2 (5 bases). The CDR3 has 12 amino acids. Looked up from germline, CDR1 is SQVTM and CDR2 is ANQGSEA. Trimming took 8 bases from V and 9 from J, leaving 18 bases between them. CDR3 region: CSLIQGLATQYF. Here the CDR3 DNA reads TGCAGCCTAATCCAAGGGCTAGCCACGCAGTATTTT.

This clone was detected once. The V and J genes are TRBV5-1 and TRBJ2-7, with D perhaps matching TRBD2 (5 bases). The ends were cut back, 3 bases at V and 7 bases at J, with 17 bases in the middle. The CDR3 covers 14 residues. The germline CDR1 and CDR2 sequences are SGHRS and YFSETQ. Here the CDR3 DNA reads TGCGCCAGCAGCTCAGGACGGAGCGGTTGGGAGCAGTACTTC. Its translation is CASSSGRSGWEQYF.

The V call is TRBV7-6, the J call TRBJ2-1; D may be TRBD2 (5 bases). V lost 1 base, J lost 4 bases, and 11 bases lay in between. Germline CDR1 SGHVS, CDR2 FNYEAQ. The CDR3 extends over 15 amino acids. This chain's CDR3 is CASSLEVRRYNEQFF. DNA for the CDR3: TGTGCCAGCAGCTTAGAAGTTAGGAGGTACAATGAGCAGTTCTTC.

This chain links TRBV15 with TRBJ2-1, with TRBD2 matching over 10 bases. Trimming removed 0 bases from V and 5 bases from J; junction bases left unmatched: 10. The CDR3 runs 18 residues. From germline, CDR1 is LNHNV and CDR2 YYDKDF (reference sequence). For the CDR3, the DNA is TGTGCCACCAGCAGAGATCGGTCTAGCGGGAGATTGGACAATGAGCAGTTCTTC. Its translation is CATSRDRSSGRLDNEQFF.

In its sample, this clone was seen once. The CDR3 spells CSARTSGVVEQFF. The CDR3 DNA is TGCAGCGCGCGGACTAGCGGGGTGGTTGAGCAGTTCTTC. The V and J genes are TRBV29-1 and TRBJ2-1; 12 bases line up with TRBD2. Germline V lookup: CDR1 SQVTM, CDR2 ANQGSEA. This CDR3 is 13 amino acids long. V gave up 7 bases and J gave up 9 bases; unmatched junction bases: 7.

This chain links TRBV6-5 with TRBJ2-3; D possibly corresponds to TRBD2 (5 bases). Between the trimmed V and J ends, which lost 2 bases and 4 bases, there was a span of 10 bases. Germline lookup yields CDR1 MNHEY and CDR2 SVGAGI. This CDR3 contains 14 residues. The CDR3 sequence: CASSYPTRADTQYF. Written as DNA, the CDR3 is TGTGCCAGCAGTTACCCCACTAGAGCAGATACGCAGTATTTT.

This chain joins TRBV29-1 and TRBJ2-7; 8 nucleotides line up with TRBD1. The V segment lost 5 bases and the J segment 6 bases; nucleotides outside the gene matches: 3. This CDR3 region has 11 residues. Germline assignment: CDR1 SQVTM and CDR2 ANQGSEA. CDR3 in DNA: TGCAGCGTTAGGGGGACAGGCGAGCAGTACTTC. It specifies CSVRGTGEQYF.

V usage is TRBV7-6 and J usage is TRBJ1-6; 7 bases align to TRBD1. CDR3 length equals 16 residues. Germline V gives CDR1 SGHVS, CDR2 FNYEAQ. V gave up 4 bases and J gave up 9 bases; unmatched junction bases: 12. CDR3 bases: TGTGCCAGCAGCTCTTTGACAGGGAATCTCGGTTCACCCCTCCACTTT. The encoded protein is CASSSLTGNLGSPLHF.

This clone was observed a single time. The chain combines TRBV15 with TRBJ2-7; D not certain. Germline V gene sequence: CDR1 LNHNV, CDR2 YYDKDF (reference sequence). The V and J ends lost 5 bases and 4 bases respectively, with 9 bases between them. The CDR3 length is 12 residues. CDR3 nucleotide sequence: TGTGCCACCAGCGTCGCCGGGTACGAGCAGTACTTC. Amino acids: CATSVAGYEQYF.

This clone has just a few counts. The rearrangement links TRBV6-6 to TRBJ1-4; D call uncertain. The CDR3 spans 15 residues. Between the trimmed V and J ends, which lost 8 bases and 0 bases, there was a span of 13 bases. Germline CDR1 MNHNY, CDR2 SVGAGI (reference sequence). The CDR3 DNA reads TGTGCCAGCGGAGAGCTTCTCGCAACTAATGAAAAACTGTTTTTT. Translated: CASGELLATNEKLFF.

This sequence joins TRBV27 and TRBJ2-1; perhaps TRBD2 as D (6 bases). V lost 6 bases, J lost 4 bases, and 22 bases lay in between. The CDR3 is made up of 17 amino acids. Germline CDR1 MNHEY, CDR2 SMNVEV (reference sequence). The CDR3 nucleotides are TGTGCCAGCAGCTCTACCCCCCTGCGGGGTGGTTACAATGAGCAGTTCTTC. Amino acid sequence: CASSSTPLRGGYNEQFF.

This clone appeared once. The chain couples TRBV6-5 to TRBJ2-1; no reliable D call. Trimming took 0 bases from V and 3 from J, leaving 9 bases between them. This CDR3 comprises 15 residues. Germline values: CDR1 MNHEY, CDR2 SVGAGI. Here the CDR3 DNA reads TGTGCCAGCAGTTACTCGAGAGGAAACTACAATGAGCAGTTCTTC. This sequence encodes CASSYSRGNYNEQFF.

This clone showed up just once. The V call is TRBV7-8, the J call TRBJ1-2; D remains ambiguous. CDR3 length: 13 residues. Germline-derived CDR1 and CDR2 are SGHVS and FQNEAQ. Trimming stripped 3 bases from V and 6 bases from J, with 11 bases between. The CDR3 region is CASSFGGADGYTF. The CDR3 DNA follows: TGTGCCAGCAGCTTCGGCGGTGCCGATGGCTACACCTTC.

This clone was detected only once. CDR3 sequence: CASSSNTDTQYF. As DNA, the CDR3 is TGTGCCAGCAGCTCCAACACAGATACGCAGTATTTT. The chain employs TRBV7-3 and TRBJ2-3; no clear D gene. The CDR3 length is 12 residues. The V gene lost 4 bases and the J gene lost 2 bases, with 4 bases spanning the gap. Germline-derived CDR1 and CDR2 are SGHTA and FQGTGA.

V usage is TRBV5-6 and J usage is TRBJ2-7; D possibly corresponds to TRBD1 (5 bases). CDR3 length equals 15 residues. CDR1 SGHDT and CDR2 YYEEEE come from the germline V gene. V was clipped by 4 bases and J by 6 bases, with 20 bases between them. The CDR3 protein is CASSPSAAAGPEQYF. CDR3 nucleotides: TGTGCCAGCAGCCCGTCCGCTGCGGCAGGGCCCGAGCAGTACTTC.

The genes are TRBV11-1 and TRBJ1-2; D not resolved. Trimming took off 9 bases at V and 5 bases at J, with 13 bases between the two ends. CDR3 size: 12 residues. Germline values: CDR1 SGHAT, CDR2 FQDESV (reference sequence). The DNA for the CDR3 is TGTGCCAGTGCGAGCTTGTCGTATGGCTACACCTTC. Protein sequence: CASASLSYGYTF.

The rearrangement uses TRBV5-6 and TRBJ2-5; 14 bases match TRBD2. This CDR3 is 14 amino acids long. Losses at the gene ends were 0 bases for V and 10 bases for J; bases not matched to a gene: 2. The V gene's germline CDR1 is SGHDT and CDR2 YYEEEE. CDR3 sequence: CASSLGTSGGYQYF. CDR3 coding DNA: TGTGCCAGCAGCTTGGGGACTAGCGGGGGGTACCAGTACTTC.

The J gene is TRBJ1-5, the V gene TRBV19, with 8 bases that match TRBD1. Germline V gene lookup returns CDR1 LNHDA and CDR2 SQIVND (reference sequence). The CDR3 spans 15 residues. J lost 6 bases, V lost 0 bases, and 4 bases had no gene match. The CDR3 spells CASSIERTGTQPQHF. The CDR3 DNA is TGTGCCAGTAGTATAGAGAGGACAGGGACTCAGCCCCAGCATTTT.

The genes are TRBV4-3 and TRBJ1-6, with 7 bases matching TRBD1. This CDR3 is 14 amino acids long. V was pared by 2 bases and J by 7 bases, with 2 bases of the junction left unmatched. The germline V gene has CDR1 LGHNA and CDR2 YSLEER. Here the CDR3 reads CASSQRGQNSPLHF. The CDR3 DNA reads as TGCGCCAGCAGCCAACGGGGACAGAATTCACCCCTCCACTTT.

This sequence joins TRBV30 and TRBJ1-6; 7 nucleotides line up with TRBD1. J was trimmed by 7 bases and V by 0 bases; bases with no gene match: 9. Germline-derived CDR1 and CDR2 are GTSNPN and SVGIG (reference sequence). The CDR3 covers 16 residues. DNA of the CDR3: TGTGCCTGGAGTGTAAATTTGGGACAGAGAAATTCACCCCTCCACTTT. It encodes CAWSVNLGQRNSPLHF.

The V call is TRBV4-3, the J call TRBJ1-1; no firm D call. Looked up from germline, CDR1 is LGHNA and CDR2 is YSLEER. V was trimmed by 0 bases and J by 8 bases, leaving 10 bases between them. This CDR3 contains 13 residues. The CDR3 coding sequence is TGCGCCAGCAGCCAAGAGTCCCAGTTAGAAGCTTTCTTT. Its translation: CASSQESQLEAFF.

The chain has TRBV5-1 and TRBJ2-3; TRBD2 matches 13 bases. Germline lookup yields CDR1 SGHRS and CDR2 YFSETQ. V lost 3 bases and J lost 4; bases outside the gene matches: 5. This CDR3 comprises 16 residues. Here the CDR3 reads CASSSGLAGVADTQYF. The CDR3 DNA sequence: TGCGCCAGCAGCTCTGGACTAGCGGGAGTCGCAGATACGCAGTATTTT.

The chain links TRBV5-1 to TRBJ1-1, with 8 positions matching TRBD1. Per germline, CDR1 SGHRS and CDR2 YFSETQ. The CDR3 is made up of 13 amino acids. Losses at the gene ends were 3 bases for V and 7 bases for J; bases not matched to a gene: 5. Here the CDR3 DNA reads TGCGCCAGCAGCTGGGGACAGGAGGGTGAAGCTTTCTTT. Its translation: CASSWGQEGEAFF.

The chain employs TRBV14 and TRBJ1-1, with D tentatively TRBD1 (5 bases). This CDR3 region has 15 residues. Germline CDR1 reads SGHDN; CDR2 reads FVKESK. Trimming shortened V by 2 bases and J by 1 base, and 11 bases separated the two germline ends. DNA of the CDR3: TGTGCCAGCAGCCAATCAGCAGGGTGGAACACTGAAGCTTTCTTT. This translates into CASSQSAGWNTEAFF. Combining the CDR3 with reference TRBV14 and TRBJ1-1 gives the whole variable domain EAGVTQFPSHSVIEKGQTVTLRCDPISGHDNLYWYRRVMGKEIKFLLHFVKESKQDESGMPNNRFLAERTGGTYSTLKVQPAELEDSGVYFCASSQSAGWNTEAFFGQGTRLTVV.

CDR3 amino acids: CASSYSQGVGYTF. The CDR3 nucleotides are TGTGCCAGCAGCTATAGCCAGGGTGTGGGCTACACCTTC. V usage is TRBV3-1 (or the pseudogene TRBV3-2) and J usage is TRBJ1-2, with D tentatively TRBD1 (5 bases). The germline V gene has CDR1 LGHDT and CDR2 YNNKEL (reference sequence). Trimming pared 5 bases from V and 8 bases from J, leaving 15 bases between. CDR3 length: 13 amino acids.

This clone appeared a single time. The DNA for the CDR3 is TGTGCCAGCAGCCCCGGGACTAGCGGGGGCGAGCAGTACTTC. Amino acids: CASSPGTSGGEQYF. This chain links TRBV5-6 with TRBJ2-7; 14 bases map to TRBD2. Germline loops: CDR1 SGHDT, CDR2 YYEEEE. V was pared by 4 bases and J by 6 bases, with 3 bases of the junction left unmatched. The CDR3 length is 14 residues.